A selection of T cell receptor beta chains follows, all from one sample in a study of OX40 agonist ivuxolimab in advanced cancers. The method was immunoSEQ multiplex PCR; TCRdb's version includes in-frame clones alone and lacks a portion of them. The sample lists about 52,000 clones; around nine tenths were seen once. The material was CD4+ or CD8+ T cells sorted from blood, obtained in a trial of the OX40 agonist ivuxolimab. All receptors come from an adult with an advanced solid tumor such as melanoma, head and neck, liver or kidney cancer. Both conserved end residues are part of each CDR3. Each record gives: clone size, D gene, J gene, V gene, CDR3 DNA, CDR3 protein. A D gene is named only where the DNA matches it firmly. Part of the rows lack a size; the others show once, few, many or a class for expanded clones.

-	-	TRBJ2-3	TRBV9	TGTGCCAGCAGCGCGGGGATCACAGATACGCAGTATTTT	CASSAGITDTQYF
once	-	TRBJ2-7	TRBV4-1	TGCGCCAGCAGCCAAGATAGGGGGGACTACGAGCAGTACTTC	CASSQDRGDYEQYF
-	-	TRBJ1-1	TRBV27	TGTGCCAGCAGTTCGGGCCGTTACACTGAAGCTTTCTTT	CASSSGRYTEAFF
-	-	TRBJ2-7	TRBV7-9	TGTGCCAGCAGCTCGACCGCTTACTACGAGCAGTACTTC	CASSSTAYYEQYF
-	TRBD2	TRBJ2-3	TRBV4-1	TGCGCCAGCAGCCAACCGCCTAGCGGGGGGGCCGAGTCAGATACGCAGTATTTT	CASSQPPSGGAESDTQYF
many	TRBD2	TRBJ2-3	TRBV6-5	TGTGCCAGCAGACTAGGACTAGCGGGGACAGATACGCAGTATTTT	CASRLGLAGTDTQYF
-	-	TRBJ2-7	TRBV4-1	TGCGCCAGCAGCCAAGCAGGGGACTACGAGCAGTACTTC	CASSQAGDYEQYF
-	TRBD2	TRBJ2-3	TRBV5-1	TGCGCCAGCAGCCTTTTGTTAGCGGGGGGCACTAGCACAGATACGCAGTATTTT	CASSLLLAGGTSTDTQYF
-	-	TRBJ1-1	TRBV4-3	TGCGCCAGCAGCCAAGATACCCTGAACACTGAAGCTTTCTTT	CASSQDTLNTEAFF
-	TRBD2	TRBJ2-3	TRBV9	TGTGCCAGCAGCTTAAGCGGGGGGGGACCCACAGATACGCAGTATTTT	CASSLSGGGPTDTQYF
-	TRBD1	TRBJ2-1	TRBV14	TGTGCCAGCAGCCAGAGGGACAGGGGTGGGAATGAGCAGTTCTTC	CASSQRDRGGNEQFF
-	-	TRBJ1-5	TRBV5-6	TGTGCCAGCAGCTTGGCAACCGGAGAGGGTGGCAATCAGCCCCAGCATTTT	CASSLATGEGGNQPQHF
-	-	TRBJ2-7	TRBV4-1	TGCGCCAGCAGCCAAGATCCGGGGGAGATTTACGAGCAGTACTTC	CASSQDPGEIYEQYF
-	-	TRBJ2-7	TRBV11-3	TGTGCCAGCAGCTTAGATTGGGGGAGCGAGCAGTACTTC	CASSLDWGSEQYF
-	-	TRBJ1-4	TRBV6-5	TGTGCCAGCAGTTACCAGGAGGCAACTAATGAAAAACTGTTTTTT	CASSYQEATNEKLFF
-	-	TRBJ1-6	TRBV4-2	TGTGCCAGCAGCCAAGAGGTGACTTCACCCCTCCACTTT	CASSQEVTSPLHF
-	-	TRBJ2-7	TRBV6-6	TGTGCCAGCAGTTACTCGGTCTATAACTCCGAGCAGTACTTC	CASSYSVYNSEQYF
-	-	TRBJ1-1	TRBV7-8	TGTGCCAGCAGCTTACCAACCGACAGAGGGACTGAAGCTTTCTTT	CASSLPTDRGTEAFF
-	-	TRBJ2-7	TRBV2	TGTGCCAGCAGTGCCAGGGGCTACGAGCAGTACTTC	CASSARGYEQYF
-	TRBD1	TRBJ1-5	TRBV7-2	TGTGCCAGCAGCCACGGACAGGTTTCAGATCAGCCCCAGCATTTT	CASSHGQVSDQPQHF
-	TRBD1	TRBJ1-2	TRBV9	TGTGCCAGCAGCATCGCCGGGACAGGGTCTTATGGCTACACCTTC	CASSIAGTGSYGYTF
-	-	TRBJ1-2	TRBV30	TGTGCCTGGAGTGTCTTATTTGAAGATGGCTACACCTTC	CAWSVLFEDGYTF
-	TRBD1	TRBJ2-5	TRBV2	TGTGCCAGCAGTGAGCCGGGGACAGGGGGCCTGAAGGAGACCCAGTACTTC	CASSEPGTGGLKETQYF
-	-	TRBJ2-7	TRBV7-9	TGTGCCAACAGCTTAGCGACCTACGAGCAGTACTTC	CANSLATYEQYF
-	TRBD2	TRBJ2-5	TRBV19	TGTGCCAGTAGTATTTCCGTCTCCGGACTAGCGGGGGGGAAGACCCAGTACTTC	CASSISVSGLAGGKTQYF
-	TRBD2	TRBJ2-7	TRBV15	TGTGCCACCAGCGGGACGGGACTAGCGGGGTCCTACGAGCAGTACTTC	CATSGTGLAGSYEQYF
-	-	TRBJ2-7	TRBV10-1	TGCGCCAGCAGTGCCGAACCCCGAACATGGGGCTACGAGCAGTACTTC	CASSAEPRTWGYEQYF
-	TRBD2	TRBJ2-7	TRBV15	TGTGCCACCAGCACGGGGGGGAGATACGAGCAGTACTTC	CATSTGGRYEQYF